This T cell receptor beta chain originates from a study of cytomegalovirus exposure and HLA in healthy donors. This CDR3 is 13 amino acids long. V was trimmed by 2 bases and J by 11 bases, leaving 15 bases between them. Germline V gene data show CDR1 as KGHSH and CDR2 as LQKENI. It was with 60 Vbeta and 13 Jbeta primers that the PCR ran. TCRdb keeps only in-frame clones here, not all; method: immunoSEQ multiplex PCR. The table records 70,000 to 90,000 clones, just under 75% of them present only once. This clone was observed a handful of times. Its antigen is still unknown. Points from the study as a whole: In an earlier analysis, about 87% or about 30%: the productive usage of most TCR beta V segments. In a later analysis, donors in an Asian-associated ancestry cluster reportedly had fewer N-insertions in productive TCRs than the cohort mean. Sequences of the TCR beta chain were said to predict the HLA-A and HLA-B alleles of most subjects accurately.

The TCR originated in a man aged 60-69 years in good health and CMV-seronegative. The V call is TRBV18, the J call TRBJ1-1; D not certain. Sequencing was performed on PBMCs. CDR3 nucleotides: TGTGCCAGCTCACCAACGAGGGAAGGCGTGGCTTTCTTT. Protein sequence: CASSPTREGVAFF.